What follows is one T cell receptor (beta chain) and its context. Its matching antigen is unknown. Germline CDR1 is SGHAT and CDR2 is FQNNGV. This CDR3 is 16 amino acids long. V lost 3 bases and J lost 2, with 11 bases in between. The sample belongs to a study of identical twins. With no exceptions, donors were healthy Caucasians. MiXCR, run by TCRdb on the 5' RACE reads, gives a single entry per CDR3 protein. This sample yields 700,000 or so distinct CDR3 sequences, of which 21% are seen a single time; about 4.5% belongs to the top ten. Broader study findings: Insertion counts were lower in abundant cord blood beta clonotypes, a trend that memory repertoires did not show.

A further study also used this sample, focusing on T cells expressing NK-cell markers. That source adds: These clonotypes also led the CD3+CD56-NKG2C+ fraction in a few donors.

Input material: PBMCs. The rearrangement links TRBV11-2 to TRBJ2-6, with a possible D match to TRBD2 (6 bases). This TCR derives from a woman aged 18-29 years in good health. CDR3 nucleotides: TGTGCCAGCAGCTTTCAGGGACTGGCTGGGGCCAACGTCCTGACTTTC. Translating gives CASSFQGLAGANVLTF.